This T cell receptor beta chain was found in a study of patients and donors after allogeneic stem cell transplantation. A few counts support this clonotype. TCRdb redid the calling of the RT-PCR reads with MiXCR, one entry per CDR3 protein. This sample has roughly 940,000 distinct CDR3 sequences; roughly 17% occur once, and the top ten carry under 6.5%. The V and J ends lost 0 bases and 7 bases respectively, with 10 bases between them. The CDR3 runs to 13 residues. CDR1 and CDR2 (germline): MNHNS, SASEGT. Material: blood, either unsorted or a sorted T cell fraction (not recorded which). The source of this sequence is a human donor who was either an allogeneic HSCT recipient or a stem cell or donor lymphocyte infusion donor (not recorded which). It is not recorded whose cells these are; they may come from a transplant donor. This chain joins TRBV6-1 and TRBJ2-7; the D is unclear. The CDR3 loop reads CASSEARTREQYF. CDR3 coding DNA: TGTGCCAGCAGTGAAGCTCGGACCCGGGAGCAGTACTTC.